The clone carrying this TCR beta chain was observed a few times. Antigen specificity is unknown. This entry belongs to a study of T cell repertoires in cytomegalovirus infection. As for the study in general: Alongside well-studied HLA-B-restricted CMV epitopes, recently identified HLA-C-restricted CMV epitopes were also used. Public TCR beta signatures provided an indication of both CMV infection and a matching HLA type. Notes on the study in general: CMV carriers with the relevant HLA were identified by cumulative public TCR beta family frequency. CMV-specific HLA-C-restricted TCR beta clonotypes dominated the ex vivo response.

TCRdb called the reads again in MiXCR, with one record for every CDR3 protein. Of about 830,000 distinct CDR3 sequences listed, about 33% are singletons. V was cut by 0 bases and J by 1 base, with 13 bases left in between. The CDR3 loop spans 16 amino acids. CDR1 is SGDLS, CDR2 YYNGEE, per germline. This material consisted of cultured CD8+ T cells from PBMCs, taken from culture after CMV antigen stimulation. This sequence was found in a human donor in good health (CMV status not recorded). Some clones in this sample may be carry-over from other donors' samples. J is TRBJ1-1 and V is TRBV9; D unclear. CDR3 in DNA: TGTGCCAGCAGCGTAGGTCAAGTGAACAGGAACACTGAAGCTTTCTTT. It encodes CASSVGQVNRNTEAFF.